This T cell receptor beta chain comes out of a study of cytomegalovirus exposure and HLA in healthy donors. CDR3 size: 13 residues. Trimming removed 5 bases from V and 3 bases from J, with 8 bases in between. CDR1 SGHTA and CDR2 FQGNSA come from the germline V gene. A word on this clone: Antigen specificity is unknown.

Study-wide results and caveats: In an earlier analysis, in approximately 630 donors, most V segments appeared productive either ~90% or ~30% of the time.

The PCR used 60 Vbeta and 13 Jbeta primers. The method was immunoSEQ multiplex PCR; TCRdb's version includes in-frame clones alone and lacks a portion of them. The sample lists 150,000 to 200,000 clones, roughly 87% occurring once. The rearrangement uses TRBV7-2 and TRBJ2-1, with D maybe TRBD2 (5 bases). The receptor's source is a man aged 45-60 years in good health and CMV-seropositive. Sequencing used PBMCs. This CDR3 is CASSPGNYNEQFF. CDR3 coding DNA: TGTGCCAGCAGCCCCGGGAACTACAATGAGCAGTTCTTC.